The 32 T cell receptor beta chains below come from one sample, sequenced in a study of cytomegalovirus exposure and HLA in healthy donors. PCR primers comprised 60 Vbeta and 13 Jbeta primers. The protocol was immunoSEQ multiplex PCR, while the TCRdb copy is restricted to in-frame clones and leaves out a portion. Counted here are around 190,000 clones, approximately 80% occurring once; the ten biggest clones make up 11% to 15%. Sequencing was carried out using PBMCs. The receptor set was obtained from a woman between 25 and 40 years old in good health and CMV-seropositive.

The rearrangement uses TRBV5-4 and TRBJ2-7; 8 nucleotides match TRBD2. The CDR3 is 14 residues long. Germline V gene lookup returns CDR1 SGHNT and CDR2 YYREEE (reference sequence). Trimming took 3 bases from V and 6 from J; bases not matched to a gene: 8. The CDR3 coding sequence is TGTGCCAGCAGCTCCGGCGCGGGGGGACGCGAGCAGTACTTC. It yields the protein CASSSGAGGREQYF.

The chain recombines TRBV5-6 with TRBJ2-5; D perhaps matches TRBD1 (6 bases). The CDR3 is 14 residues long. Germline lookup yields CDR1 SGHDT and CDR2 YYEEEE. Trimming cost V 0 bases and J 7 bases, with 13 bases left between them. In nucleotides, the CDR3 is TGTGCCAGCAGCTTGGACAGGGTAAGAGGGACCCAGTACTTC. Amino acid sequence: CASSLDRVRGTQYF.

In DNA, the CDR3 is TGTGCCAGCAGTTTATCCAGGGGGCGGGAGCAGTTCTTC. It encodes CASSLSRGREQFF. The chain employs TRBV27 and TRBJ2-1, with TRBD1 matching over 8 bases. CDR1 MNHEY and CDR2 SMNVEV come from the germline V gene (reference sequence). CDR3 length: 13 amino acids. The trim removed 0 bases at V and 10 bases at J, leaving 2 bases unmatched.

The gene calls are TRBV4-2 and TRBJ2-3; 12 bases map to TRBD2. J gave up 11 bases and V 2 bases, and 17 bases lay outside the gene matches. CDR3 length: 18 residues. Germline V lookup: CDR1 LGHNA, CDR2 YNFKEQ. The CDR3 loop reads CASSQSGGATSGGRVQYF. The CDR3 coding sequence is TGTGCCAGCAGCCAATCTGGTGGGGCCACTAGCGGGGGGAGGGTGCAGTATTTT.

The V gene is TRBV7-6, the J gene TRBJ2-2; D not resolved. Germline V gene lookup returns CDR1 SGHVS and CDR2 FNYEAQ. The CDR3 is made up of 12 amino acids. V was cut by 6 bases and J by 5 bases, with 7 bases left in between. In DNA form, the CDR3 reads TGTGCCAGCAGTTACAGAACCGGGGAGCTGTTTTTT. Amino acids: CASSYRTGELFF.

This clone was observed once. The CDR3 sequence is CAISATALGNQPQHF. DNA for the CDR3: TGTGCCATCAGTGCGACAGCCTTAGGCAATCAGCCCCAGCATTTT. J is TRBJ1-5 and V is TRBV10-3; maybe TRBD1 (5 bases). V was shortened by 4 bases and J by 2 bases, with 12 bases between the two germline ends. Germline V gives CDR1 ENHRY, CDR2 SYGVKD. The CDR3 covers 15 residues.

This chain uses TRBV7-3 with TRBJ2-5; weak D call: TRBD1 (6 bases). This CDR3 has 13 residues. V lost 5 bases and J 4 bases, leaving 11 bases between the germline ends. The germline V gene encodes CDR1 SGHTA and CDR2 FQGTGA. CDR3 sequence reads: CASSMGHLETQYF. The CDR3 DNA reads as TGTGCCAGCAGCATGGGACACCTAGAGACCCAGTACTTC. The entire variable domain, with the rest obtained from reference TRBV7-3 and TRBJ2-5, is as follows: GAGVSQTPSNKVTEKGKYVELRCDPISGHTALYWYRQSLGQGPEFLIYFQGTGAADDSGLPNDRFFAVRPEGSVSTLKIQRTERGDSAVYLCASSMGHLETQYFGPGTRLLVL.

The V call is TRBV29-1, the J call TRBJ2-5; a weak D match, TRBD2 (6 bases). The CDR3 contains 12 residues. Germline V gene data show CDR1 as SQVTM and CDR2 as ANQGSEA. Between the trimmed V and J ends, which lost 5 bases and 2 bases, there was a span of 9 bases. The CDR3 sequence is CSVRRGQETQYF. In nucleotides, the CDR3 is TGCAGCGTTAGGCGGGGACAAGAGACCCAGTACTTC.

The chain carries TRBV10-3 and TRBJ2-5, with 7 nucleotides matching TRBD2. Germline V gene data show CDR1 as ENHRY and CDR2 as SYGVKD. With V trimmed by 6 bases and J by 0 bases, 7 bases remained unmatched. This CDR3 spans 15 amino acids. CDR3 in amino acids: CAISPTSTHQETQYF. The CDR3 region has the DNA TGTGCCATCAGCCCGACTAGCACCCACCAAGAGACCCAGTACTTC.

V gene TRBV2 combines with J gene TRBJ1-2, with D possibly TRBD1 on 5 matching bases. V dropped 3 bases and J dropped 1 base, with 9 bases sitting between them. The CDR3 spans 14 residues. From germline, CDR1 is SNHLY and CDR2 FYNNEI. CDR3 protein: CASSDIRGNYGYTF. In DNA, the CDR3 is TGTGCCAGCAGTGATATTAGGGGTAACTATGGCTACACCTTC.

This rearrangement joins TRBV4-1 to TRBJ2-7; TRBD1 aligns across 9 bases. Germline loops: CDR1 MGHRA, CDR2 YSYEKL. The length of the CDR3 is 15 residues. J lost 7 bases, V lost 5 bases, and 12 bases had no gene match. The CDR3 DNA reads as TGCGCCAGCAGCGCCCGGACAGGGGCAGGGGAAGAGCAGTACTTC. Residues: CASSARTGAGEEQYF.

Points on this clone: At the DNA level, this CDR3 is encoded by other sequences in the same sample as well. The V gene is TRBV27, the J gene TRBJ2-7; 10 bases map to TRBD1. This CDR3 is built from 14 residues. Germline lookup yields CDR1 MNHEY and CDR2 SMNVEV (reference sequence). The V gene end was trimmed by 7 bases and the J gene end by 2 bases; junction bases not matched to a gene: 5. The CDR3 spells CASTTTGGAYEQYF. CDR3 in DNA: TGTGCCAGCACCACGACAGGGGGCGCCTACGAGCAGTACTTC.

V usage is TRBV2 and J usage is TRBJ2-3; TRBD2 agrees at 14 bases. The germline V gene has CDR1 SNHLY and CDR2 FYNNEI. There are 15 residues in the CDR3. V shed 8 bases, J shed 7 bases, and the junction held 8 bases outside the gene matches. This CDR3 is CASGTSGRVINTQYF. The CDR3 DNA reads as TGTGCCAGCGGGACTAGCGGGAGAGTCATAAATACGCAGTATTTT.

The chain joins TRBV9 to TRBJ1-1, with TRBD1 matching over 9 bases. The CDR3 totals 16 residues. Germline V gives CDR1 SGDLS, CDR2 YYNGEE. V lost 5 bases to trimming and J lost 4 bases; unmatched junction nucleotides: 12. For the CDR3, the DNA is TGTGCCAGCAGACCGGGACAGGGAACCTTGGGCACTGAAGCTTTCTTT. Translating it yields CASRPGQGTLGTEAFF.

The chain carries TRBV30 and TRBJ2-7, with a tentative D call TRBD2 (5 bases). The CDR3 is 11 amino acids. Germline-derived CDR1 and CDR2 are GTSNPN and SVGIG (reference sequence). The CDR3 loop reads CAWSLRERCRV. In nucleotides, the CDR3 is TGTGCCTGGAGTTTAAGGGAGAGGTGCAGAGTC.

The chain joins TRBV5-1 to TRBJ2-2; TRBD1 matches at 9 bases. Germline V gene sequence: CDR1 SGHRS, CDR2 YFSETQ. The CDR3 has 14 residues. Unmatched junction bases numbered 7, after V lost 4 bases and J lost 9 bases. DNA of the CDR3: TGCGCCAGCAGCCTGGACAGGGGAATCCGGGAGCTGTTTTTT. Its translation: CASSLDRGIRELFF.

The chain combines TRBV19 with TRBJ2-3; TRBD2 aligns across 7 bases. The CDR3 is 15 amino acids. The germline gives CDR1 LNHDA, CDR2 SQIVND (reference sequence). The J segment lost 1 base and the V segment lost 5 bases, leaving 6 bases of the junction unmatched. The DNA of the CDR3 is TGTGCCAGTAGTCCAGGGACTATCCGCACAGATACGCAGTATTTT. Its translation: CASSPGTIRTDTQYF. The full variable domain, its missing parts supplied by reference TRBV19 and TRBJ2-3, is DGGITQSPKYLFRKEGQNVTLSCEQNLNHDAMYWYRQDPGQGLRLIYYSQIVNDFQKGDIAEGYSVSREKKESFPLTVTSAQKNPTAFYLCASSPGTIRTDTQYFGPGTRLTVL.

This clone was found a few times. The V gene is TRBV5-6, the J gene TRBJ1-3; no clear D. Germline CDR1 reads SGHDT; CDR2 reads YYEEEE. This CDR3 contains 12 residues. Deletions cut 3 bases from V and 4 bases from J, with 5 bases between. CDR3: CASSSVGNTIYF. The CDR3 nucleotides read TGTGCCAGCAGCTCAGTGGGAAACACCATATATTTT.

The chain employs TRBV28 and TRBJ2-2, with D possibly TRBD1 on 7 matching bases. The V end lost 1 base, the J end lost 6 bases, and 24 bases lay between the germline ends. The CDR3 has 19 residues. Germline lookup yields CDR1 MDHEN and CDR2 SYDVKM. DNA of the CDR3: TGTGCCAGCAGTTTATACAGGGGACTTGATCAGAGAGCCCCCGGGGAGCTGTTTTTT. It is translated as CASSLYRGLDQRAPGELFF.

This clone was counted once. This rearrangement joins TRBV2 to TRBJ1-2; TRBD1 matches 7 bases. The V gene's germline CDR1 is SNHLY and CDR2 FYNNEI. With 4 bases clipped from V and 2 bases from J, the junction kept 10 bases outside the gene matches. The CDR3 contains 16 residues. The CDR3, as DNA: TGTGCCAGCAGTGTGATGGCAGGGGGACAGAACTATGGCTACACCTTC. This translates into CASSVMAGGQNYGYTF.

In its sample, this clone was seen once. The chain joins TRBV6-1 to TRBJ2-7; the match to TRBD1 covers 7 bases. The V segment lost 5 bases and the J segment 2 bases; nucleotides outside the gene matches: 6. In germline, CDR1 is MNHNS, CDR2 SASEGT. The CDR3 length is 14 residues. CDR3: CASSIGTEAYEQYF. CDR3 sequence (DNA): TGTGCCAGCAGTATCGGGACAGAGGCCTACGAGCAGTACTTC.

A word on this clone: Other DNA sequences in this sample translate to the same CDR3. The gene calls are TRBV30 and TRBJ1-6; the D is unclear. The CDR3 contains 14 residues. Germline V gives CDR1 GTSNPN, CDR2 SVGIG (reference sequence). Trimming cost V 0 bases and J 8 bases, with 11 bases left between them. In nucleotides, the CDR3 is TGTGCCTGGAGTGTGCGGCCCGGGGATTCACCCCTCCACTTT. Its translation: CAWSVRPGDSPLHF.

The V call is TRBV6-1, the J call TRBJ2-5; TRBD2 aligns across 12 bases. The DNA matches TRBJ2-7 better at its end, which makes the J call doubtful. From germline, CDR1 is MNHNS and CDR2 SASEGT. The CDR3 is made up of 15 amino acids. Written as DNA, the CDR3 is TGTGCCAGCAGTCCCGGACTAGCGGGGACCTACGAGCAGTACTTC. Amino acids: CASSPGLAGTYEQYF.

The chain has TRBV30 and TRBJ2-5, with a tentative D call TRBD2 (5 bases). The CDR3 is 13 residues long. Germline values: CDR1 GTSNPN, CDR2 SVGIG (reference sequence). V lost 0 bases and J 2 bases, leaving 7 bases between the germline ends. The CDR3 nucleotides read TGTGCCTGGAGTGTATGGACTCAAGAGACCCAGTACTTC. Translating it yields CAWSVWTQETQYF.

The CDR3 spells CASSPLAAGYEQYF. In nucleotides, the CDR3 is TGTGCCAGCAGTCCCCTAGCAGCCGGCTACGAGCAGTACTTC. The chain is built from TRBV2 and TRBJ2-7; perhaps TRBD2 as D (5 bases). The CDR3 spans 14 residues. V was cut by 5 bases and J by 3 bases, with 14 bases left in between. CDR1 is SNHLY, CDR2 FYNNEI, per germline.

J is TRBJ1-2 and V is TRBV6-1, with D tentatively TRBD1 (6 bases). Germline V gives CDR1 MNHNS, CDR2 SASEGT. Trimming took 6 bases from V and 0 from J, leaving 14 bases between them. This CDR3 region has 15 residues. CDR3 DNA sequence: TGTGCCAGCAGGAGACCCGGACAGTCTAACTATGGCTACACCTTC. Translating it yields CASRRPGQSNYGYTF.

This clone was recorded only once. This chain joins TRBV25-1 and TRBJ2-3; TRBD1 aligns across 9 bases. CDR3 length: 18 amino acids. Unmatched junction bases numbered 19, after V lost 6 bases and J lost 6 bases. Germline CDR1 is MGHDK and CDR2 is SYGVNS. The chain's CDR3 is CASSATLGQGPPADTQYF. In DNA, the CDR3 is TGTGCCAGCAGCGCCACCCTGGGACAGGGCCCCCCAGCGGATACGCAGTATTTT.

The CDR3 region is CASSWSGDSSYNEQFF. In DNA, the CDR3 is TGCGCCAGCAGCTGGAGCGGGGATAGCTCCTACAATGAGCAGTTCTTC. The V and J genes are TRBV5-1 and TRBJ2-1, with TRBD2 matching over 7 bases. The V gene's germline CDR1 is SGHRS and CDR2 YFSETQ. The CDR3 has 16 amino acids. V gave up 3 bases and J gave up 0 bases; unmatched junction bases: 6.

V and J are TRBV19 and TRBJ1-3, with 10 bases matching TRBD1. The ends lost 1 base at V and 1 base at J; junction bases unmatched: 10. Germline-derived CDR1 and CDR2 are LNHDA and SQIVND (reference sequence). This CDR3 is 19 amino acids long. The CDR3 loop is CASSIAGTGAAESGNTIYF. As DNA, the CDR3 is TGTGCCAGTAGTATAGCCGGGACAGGGGCCGCTGAGTCTGGAAACACCATATATTTT.

This clone was counted only a few times. The genes are TRBV6-5 and TRBJ2-3; possible D gene TRBD1, 5 bases. V lost 4 bases and J 2 bases, leaving 10 bases between the germline ends. Per the germline V gene, CDR1 is MNHEY and CDR2 is SVGAGI. This CDR3 comprises 14 residues. The CDR3 DNA reads as TGTGCCAGCAGTTGGGGCGGCCCCACAGATACGCAGTATTTT. This encodes CASSWGGPTDTQYF.

This chain links TRBV4-2 with TRBJ2-7, with 9 bases matching TRBD2. Germline CDR1 reads LGHNA; CDR2 reads YNFKEQ. The CDR3 is made up of 15 amino acids. J lost 7 bases, V lost 0 bases, and 7 bases had no gene match. The CDR3 coding sequence is TGTGCCAGCAGCCAAGATCTAGGCGGGAGGGGTGAGCAGTACTTC. This codes for CASSQDLGGRGEQYF.

The rearrangement links TRBV6-4 to TRBJ2-3, with 8 bases lining up with TRBD2. The CDR3 consists of 15 residues. Per germline, CDR1 MRHNA and CDR2 SNTAGT. The ends lost 4 bases at V and 5 bases at J; junction bases unmatched: 8. The CDR3 loop is CASSVSSGPRDTQYF. CDR3 DNA: TGTGCCAGCAGTGTGTCTAGCGGGCCCCGAGATACGCAGTATTTT.